Here is one TCR beta chain with its context. This receptor's antigen is unknown. The junction departs from the called germline gene at one end, perhaps through a read error. These data are taken from a study of blood T cells in healthy people across ages (dated by TCRdb to between 2014 and 2017). Some background on the complete study: Template switching captured roughly one uniquely barcoded TCR beta cDNA molecule per two T cells in model experiments. To avoid experimental bias, donors of different ages were randomly spread across the sequencing lanes. Four age groups were formed from the donors: young (average roughly 15 years), middle-aged (approximately 39), aged (more than 55) and long-lived (82). Using deep sequencing normalized with unique cDNA molecular identifiers, the study measured how TCR beta repertoire diversity changes with age. Using the same blood draw, the study looked at two additional independent replicas of 1 million unique cDNA reads for two donors, one aged 18 to 30 and the other aged 80 or older. The study at large found these results: Compared with the aged group, the long-lived group had more naive CD4+ T cells, fewer expanded clones and increased TCR diversity, suggesting age selection. The percentage of naive T cells measured by flow cytometry correlated strongly with observed TCR beta diversity. Since profiling was done on bulk unsorted PBMCs, naive and antigen-experienced compartments could not be conclusively compared. Total diversity estimates from one million sequenced T cells were considered lower bounds and underestimates. Donor CMV infection status was unknown, potentially confounding age-related changes in expanded clonotypes. Observed TCR beta diversity per million T cells fell roughly linearly with age, and a significant reduction was already apparent by age roughly 40.

Including cysteine and phenylalanine, the CDR3 has 14 amino acids. The kept DNA is CDR3 alone, 42 bases in frame from the first base. CDR1 is given as MNHEY and CDR2 as SVGAGI, both from the germline V gene. Receptor libraries were prepared by 5' RACE. The sequencer listed for this sample is Illumina HiSeq 2500. A second PCR of about 7 to 12 cycles was run with a J-beta primer mix and a sample-barcoded 5' primer. A unique molecular identifier was introduced onto each TCR beta cDNA molecule by a template-switch 5' adaptor carrying 12 random nucleotides. Each sample yielded at least 3 million CDR3-containing paired-end reads. First-strand cDNA was synthesized from all RNA with the Mint cDNA synthesis kit, primed by a TRBC-specific oligonucleotide. Following uracil-DNA glycosylase treatment, a first 18-cycle PCR with universal primers M1SS and BC2_uni_R was performed on all cDNA. From the authors' description of their analysis: For normalization, 1 million high-quality reads, each with a distinct molecular identifier, were randomly selected from each sample. Instead of being binned into consensus sequences, reads with shared molecular identifiers were discarded. MiTCR, set to a Q25 quality threshold and the strictest error-elimination algorithm, was used for CDR3 identification, clonotype clustering and error correction. A nonparametric unseen species model with Euler transformation was used to estimate a lower bound on total TCR beta diversity. Through fastp at Q25 and MiXCR, TCRdb rebuilt clones from the public reads, retaining in-frame beta chains. Identical CDR3 proteins give one entry, which carries the most common genes and DNA. The V and J calls were not made by the authors but by TCRdb's processing. Recorded for this sample are 1.5 million to 2 million distinct CDR3 sequences; about 30% of them occurred a single time. About 8% of the sample belongs to the ten largest clones.

The 39 donors, aged about 6 to 90 years, were systemically healthy Caucasian individuals from Russia. Roughly 10 milliliters of peripheral blood were collected from each donor into EDTA-treated Vacutainer tubes. Ficoll-Paque density-gradient centrifugation was used to isolate PBMCs, with at least 7 million per sample. Total RNA was extracted from PBMCs with Trizol reagent, with at least 5.5 micrograms obtained per sample. Naive CD45RAhigh/CD27high T cell percentages were measured by flow cytometry on a PBMC aliquot from every donor. The sequence links TRBV6-5 to TRBJ2-5; 7 central bases correspond to TRBD1. Sequencing input: blood. The clonotype was recovered from a woman in her 30s in good health. The CDR3 here reads CASRETGPTETPYF. The DNA reads TGTGCCAGCAGGGAGACAGGGCCCACGGAGACCCCGTACTTC.